This is a list of T cell receptor beta chains from one sample in a study of cytomegalovirus exposure and HLA in healthy donors. Sequencing was performed with immunoSEQ multiplex PCR; in TCRdb, only in-frame clones are kept and a portion is missing. The table lists about 190,000 clones. The sequenced sample consisted of PBMCs. These receptors all stem from a woman aged 25 to 39 in good health and CMV-seropositive. CDR3s include the opening cysteine and the closing phenylalanine or tryptophan. Fields, in order: V gene, J gene, D gene, CDR3 DNA, CDR3 protein. A D gene is named only where the DNA matches it firmly.

v_call: TRBV28
j_call: TRBJ2-1
d_call: TRBD2
cdr3_nt: TGTGCCAGCAACCCGACGGGCGGGAGCCTTTACAATGAGCAGTTCTTC
cdr3_aa: CASNPTGGSLYNEQFF

v_call: TRBV4-1
j_call: TRBJ1-6
d_call: NA
cdr3_nt: TGCGCCAGCAGCCAAGAAGTGAGATCACCCCTCCACTTT
cdr3_aa: CASSQEVRSPLHF

v_call: TRBV28
j_call: TRBJ1-2
d_call: TRBD1
cdr3_nt: TGTGCCAGCAGGGCGGGACAGTCTGGCTATGGCTACACCTTC
cdr3_aa: CASRAGQSGYGYTF

v_call: TRBV27
j_call: TRBJ2-1
d_call: TRBD2
cdr3_nt: TGTGCCAGCAGTTTATCGGGCGGGGGGAGCACCAATGAGCAGTTCTTC
cdr3_aa: CASSLSGGGSTNEQFF

v_call: TRBV7-2
j_call: TRBJ2-2
d_call: NA
cdr3_nt: TGTGCCAGCAGCTCCCAGGCAGGCCCCGGGGAGCTGTTTTTT
cdr3_aa: CASSSQAGPGELFF

v_call: TRBV29-1
j_call: TRBJ2-1
d_call: TRBD2
cdr3_nt: TGCAGCGTTGCCCCCGCTGGCGGGAGGGGGTACAATGAGCAGTTCTTC
cdr3_aa: CSVAPAGGRGYNEQFF

v_call: TRBV28
j_call: TRBJ1-5
d_call: NA
cdr3_nt: TGTGCCAGCAGTTTATTGGCCCAGGGTATCAATCAGCCCCAGCATTTT
cdr3_aa: CASSLLAQGINQPQHF

v_call: TRBV6-6
j_call: TRBJ1-5
d_call: NA
cdr3_nt: TGTGCCAGCAGTTATGGAGGGGGCAATCAGCCCCAGCATTTT
cdr3_aa: CASSYGGGNQPQHF

v_call: TRBV19
j_call: TRBJ1-2
d_call: TRBD1
cdr3_nt: TGTGCCAGTAGTATCAAGGACAGGGTTGGGCTAGCCTATGGCTACACCTTC
cdr3_aa: CASSIKDRVGLAYGYTF

v_call: TRBV5-4
j_call: TRBJ1-1
d_call: TRBD1
cdr3_nt: TGTGCCAGCAGCTTCGACAGGGGAAACACTGAAGCTTTCTTT
cdr3_aa: CASSFDRGNTEAFF

v_call: TRBV14
j_call: TRBJ2-1
d_call: NA
cdr3_nt: TGTGCCAGCAGCCACCGCGGGGTAACATTTCCCTACAATGAGCAGTTCTTC
cdr3_aa: CASSHRGVTFPYNEQFF

v_call: TRBV5-1
j_call: TRBJ2-1
d_call: NA
cdr3_nt: TGCGCCAGCAGGAACCCCAGGGTAGAGGCCTACAATGAGCAGTTCTTC
cdr3_aa: CASRNPRVEAYNEQFF

v_call: TRBV6-5
j_call: TRBJ2-7
d_call: TRBD1
cdr3_nt: TGTGCCAGCAGTTACAAGGCAGGGGGCTCCTACGAGCAGTACTTC
cdr3_aa: CASSYKAGGSYEQYF

v_call: TRBV25-1
j_call: TRBJ2-1
d_call: NA
cdr3_nt: TGTGCCAGCAGTGAATCCCGGGGCTCCTACAATGAGCAGTTCTTC
cdr3_aa: CASSESRGSYNEQFF

v_call: TRBV18
j_call: TRBJ2-1
d_call: TRBD1
cdr3_nt: TGTGCCAGCTCACCGAGGACAGGGTGGGTTGACAATGAGCAGTTCTTC
cdr3_aa: CASSPRTGWVDNEQFF

v_call: TRBV28
j_call: TRBJ1-4
d_call: NA
cdr3_nt: TGTGCCAGCAGTCGAGGACGGTCGGAGGTTGAAAAACTGTTTTTT
cdr3_aa: CASSRGRSEVEKLFF

v_call: TRBV6-5
j_call: TRBJ2-3
d_call: NA
cdr3_nt: TGTGCCAGCAGTTACAAGGGGACTACAGATACGCAGTATTTT
cdr3_aa: CASSYKGTTDTQYF

v_call: TRBV4-2
j_call: TRBJ1-2
d_call: TRBD1
cdr3_nt: TGTGCCAGCAGCCAAGAAGGGACAGGGGGCATCGGCTACACCTTC
cdr3_aa: CASSQEGTGGIGYTF

v_call: TRBV14
j_call: TRBJ2-6
d_call: NA
cdr3_nt: TGTGCCAGCAGCCGGGCAGGGGCACACTCTGGGGCCAACGTCCTGACTTTC
cdr3_aa: CASSRAGAHSGANVLTF

v_call: TRBV15
j_call: TRBJ1-2
d_call: NA
cdr3_nt: TGTGCCACCAGCAGAGACAGGGCCAACTATGGCTACACCTTC
cdr3_aa: CATSRDRANYGYTF

v_call: TRBV7-9
j_call: TRBJ1-1
d_call: NA
cdr3_nt: TGTGCCAGCAGCTATCGGGTAGGGGGTGGCACTGAAGCTTTCTTT
cdr3_aa: CASSYRVGGGTEAFF

v_call: TRBV5-8
j_call: TRBJ2-2
d_call: NA
cdr3_nt: TGTGCCAGCAGCTTGGGGACACACTCGAACACCGGGGAGCTGTTTTTT
cdr3_aa: CASSLGTHSNTGELFF

v_call: TRBV6-5
j_call: TRBJ1-2
d_call: NA
cdr3_nt: TGTGCCACCGGAGCAGGGCGACTCTATGGCTACACCTTC
cdr3_aa: CATGAGRLYGYTF

v_call: TRBV28
j_call: TRBJ2-2
d_call: NA
cdr3_nt: TGTGCCAGCAGCTCTCTCAACACCGGGGAGCTGTTTTTT
cdr3_aa: CASSSLNTGELFF

v_call: TRBV18
j_call: TRBJ1-1
d_call: NA
cdr3_nt: TGTGCCAGCTCACCACTGACCCTCGGACATTCTAGCACTGAAGCTTTCTTT
cdr3_aa: CASSPLTLGHSSTEAFF

v_call: TRBV2
j_call: TRBJ2-3
d_call: TRBD1
cdr3_nt: TGTGCCAGCAGTGAAACAGGGGTTGGCACAGATACGCAGTATTTT
cdr3_aa: CASSETGVGTDTQYF

v_call: TRBV13
j_call: TRBJ1-3
d_call: TRBD1
cdr3_nt: TGTGCCAGCAGCCATCAACTCCAGGGGGCGTATGGAAACACCATATATTTT
cdr3_aa: CASSHQLQGAYGNTIYF

v_call: TRBV5-1
j_call: TRBJ2-2
d_call: NA
cdr3_nt: TGCGCCAGCAGCTTGGTTCCTACCGGGGAGCTGTTTTTT
cdr3_aa: CASSLVPTGELFF

v_call: TRBV5-4
j_call: TRBJ1-2
d_call: TRBD1
cdr3_nt: TGTGCCAGCAGCTCAGCCTCAGGGGGAGGTCGATCGGGCTACACCTTC
cdr3_aa: CASSSASGGGRSGYTF

v_call: TRBV2
j_call: TRBJ2-7
d_call: NA
cdr3_nt: TGTGCCAGCAGTGTGGGCTATAAGGAATACGAGCAGTACTTC
cdr3_aa: CASSVGYKEYEQYF

v_call: TRBV9
j_call: TRBJ1-3
d_call: NA
cdr3_nt: TGTGCCAGCAGCGCGGGGGACCTAGGAAACACCATATATTTT
cdr3_aa: CASSAGDLGNTIYF

v_call: TRBV5-3
j_call: TRBJ1-2
d_call: NA
cdr3_nt: TGTGCCACCGCCGGGGAACCCCTAGGTGACTATGGCTACACCTTC
cdr3_aa: CATAGEPLGDYGYTF

v_call: TRBV6-6
j_call: TRBJ2-7
d_call: TRBD1
cdr3_nt: TGTGCCAGCAGTTACGGGACAGTCTACGAGCAGTACTTC
cdr3_aa: CASSYGTVYEQYF

v_call: TRBV10-3
j_call: TRBJ2-3
d_call: TRBD2
cdr3_nt: TGTGCCATCAGTGAGTCAAGCGGGGACCATTCAGATACGCAGTATTTT
cdr3_aa: CAISESSGDHSDTQYF

v_call: TRBV2
j_call: TRBJ2-5
d_call: NA
cdr3_nt: TGTGCCAGCAGTGAAATGTCACAAAACCCGTTCCAAGAGACCCAGTACTTC
cdr3_aa: CASSEMSQNPFQETQYF

v_call: TRBV19
j_call: TRBJ2-2
d_call: TRBD2
cdr3_nt: TGTGCCAGTAGTACTCCTTTCCCGACTAGCGGGAGAGGCTACACCGGGGAGCTGTTTTTT
cdr3_aa: CASSTPFPTSGRGYTGELFF

v_call: TRBV7-9
j_call: TRBJ2-7
d_call: NA
cdr3_nt: TGTGCCAGCAGCTTAGTAGAGGCTAACTACGAGCAGTACTTC
cdr3_aa: CASSLVEANYEQYF

v_call: TRBV6-1
j_call: TRBJ1-1
d_call: NA
cdr3_nt: TGTGCCAGCAGCTTGGACAGAACTGAAGCTTTCTTT
cdr3_aa: CASSLDRTEAFF

v_call: TRBV11-2
j_call: TRBJ2-3
d_call: TRBD1
cdr3_nt: TGTGCCAGCAGCTTAGTTTTGAACAGGGGTCCAGATACGCAGTATTTT
cdr3_aa: CASSLVLNRGPDTQYF

v_call: TRBV2
j_call: TRBJ1-2
d_call: TRBD1
cdr3_nt: TGTGCCACCAGAGAAGGGGGCGGCTACACCTTC
cdr3_aa: CATREGGGYTF

v_call: TRBV18
j_call: TRBJ1-2
d_call: TRBD1
cdr3_nt: TGTGCCAGCTCACCAGGGACAGGATCCTATGGCTACACCTTC
cdr3_aa: CASSPGTGSYGYTF

v_call: TRBV4-3
j_call: TRBJ1-2
d_call: TRBD1
cdr3_nt: TGCGCCAGCAGCCAGAGTAGACCGGGACAGGGGGCGCCGTTTAACTATGGCTACACCTTC
cdr3_aa: CASSQSRPGQGAPFNYGYTF

v_call: TRBV6-1
j_call: TRBJ2-7
d_call: TRBD2
cdr3_nt: TGTGCCAGCAGTGAAGAGGGGACTAGCGGCTACGAGCAGTACTTC
cdr3_aa: CASSEEGTSGYEQYF

v_call: TRBV28
j_call: TRBJ2-3
d_call: NA
cdr3_nt: TGTGCCAGCAGTACCCCGACAGGGAGGGATACGCAGTATTTT
cdr3_aa: CASSTPTGRDTQYF

v_call: TRBV5-4
j_call: TRBJ2-7
d_call: NA
cdr3_nt: TGTGCCAGCAGCTTGGTGATGGGGGCTCGAGAGCAGTACTTC
cdr3_aa: CASSLVMGAREQYF

v_call: TRBV7-9
j_call: TRBJ2-3
d_call: TRBD1
cdr3_nt: TGTGCCAGCAGTCCCCTAGGACAGGGGCCTAGCACAGATACGCAGTATTTT
cdr3_aa: CASSPLGQGPSTDTQYF

v_call: TRBV10-2
j_call: TRBJ1-5
d_call: TRBD1
cdr3_nt: TGCGCCAGCAGTGAGTCGGGACAGGGATTTCAGCCCCAGCATTTT
cdr3_aa: CASSESGQGFQPQHF

v_call: TRBV5-4
j_call: TRBJ2-1
d_call: TRBD2
cdr3_nt: TGTGCCAGCAGCTTGGGATTAGCGGGGTACAATGAGCAGTTCTTC
cdr3_aa: CASSLGLAGYNEQFF